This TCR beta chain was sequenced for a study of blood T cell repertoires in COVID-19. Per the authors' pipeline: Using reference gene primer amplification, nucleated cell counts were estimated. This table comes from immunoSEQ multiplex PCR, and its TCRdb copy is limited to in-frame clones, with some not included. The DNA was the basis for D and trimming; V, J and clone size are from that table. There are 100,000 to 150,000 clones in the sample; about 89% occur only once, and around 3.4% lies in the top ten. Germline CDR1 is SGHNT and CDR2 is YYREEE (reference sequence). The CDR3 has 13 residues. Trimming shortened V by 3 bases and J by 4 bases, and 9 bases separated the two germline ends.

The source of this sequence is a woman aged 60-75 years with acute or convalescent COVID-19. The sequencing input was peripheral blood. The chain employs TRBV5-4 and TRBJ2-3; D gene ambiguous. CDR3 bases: TGTGCCAGCAGCTCTTCTGTCCCAGATACGCAGTATTTT. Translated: CASSSSVPDTQYF. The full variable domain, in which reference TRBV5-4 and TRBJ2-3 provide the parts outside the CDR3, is ETGVTQSPTHLIKTRGQQVTLRCSSQSGHNTVSWYQQALGQGPQFIFQYYREEENGRGNFPPRFSGLQFPNYSSELNVNALELDDSALYLCASSSSVPDTQYFGPGTRLTVL.